The 10 T cell receptor beta chains below all came from one sample that was sequenced in a study of brain T cells in children with intractable seizures. Libraries were prepared by immunoSEQ multiplex PCR; TCRdb keeps only in-frame clonotypes and omits some of them. The sample includes tens of thousands of clones, 85% to 95% seen only once; the top ten take 1.5%. The sample in question was peripheral blood, obtained at surgery. The receptors were gathered from a boy under two years old with tuberous sclerosis and intractable seizures.

V gene TRBV7-2 combines with J gene TRBJ2-7; D possibly corresponds to TRBD1 (5 bases). The germline gives CDR1 SGHTA, CDR2 FQGNSA. V shed 8 bases and J shed 2 bases, with 16 bases lying between them. The CDR3 is made up of 14 amino acids. Here the CDR3 reads CASQRRTSPYEQYF. The DNA for the CDR3 is TGTGCCAGCCAACGCAGGACATCCCCCTACGAGCAGTACTTC.

The chain is built from TRBV7-8 and TRBJ1-1; 7 bases map to TRBD1. The CDR3 covers 15 residues. Germline CDR1 is SGHVS and CDR2 is FQNEAQ. The V gene end was trimmed by 2 bases and the J gene end by 1 base; junction bases not matched to a gene: 4. The CDR3 sequence: CASSLNRGGNTEAFF. In DNA, the CDR3 is TGTGCCAGCAGCTTAAACAGGGGCGGGAACACTGAAGCTTTCTTT.

V and J are TRBV12-3 or TRBV12-4 and TRBJ1-5, with D uncertain. The CDR3 contains 12 residues. V lost 9 bases and J lost 6, with 12 bases in between. DNA of the CDR3: TGTGCCAGTGGACCTCGGGGTCAGCCCCAGCATTTT. This translates into CASGPRGQPQHF.

The CDR3 DNA follows: TGCGCCAGCAGTGAGTCGGCTAGCGGAAACACCGGGGAGCTGTTTTTT. Translated, it gives CASSESASGNTGELFF. The chain links TRBV10-2 to TRBJ2-2; 7 nucleotides agree with TRBD2. Trimming at V came to 0 bases and at J to 2 bases, leaving 3 bases not matched to a gene. Per germline, CDR1 WSHSY and CDR2 SAAADI. The CDR3 has 16 residues.

The rearrangement links TRBV5-1 to TRBJ2-7, with unresolved D. Germline V lookup: CDR1 SGHRS, CDR2 YFSETQ. The CDR3 totals 14 residues. The V gene lost 2 bases and the J gene lost 3 bases, with 12 bases spanning the gap. CDR3 in amino acids: CASSFIGPFYEQYF. CDR3 nucleotides: TGCGCCAGCAGCTTCATAGGACCGTTCTACGAGCAGTACTTC.

The chain joins TRBV29-1 to TRBJ1-3, with 8 bases aligning to TRBD1. The CDR3 sequence is 14 residues long. The trim removed 6 bases at V and 2 bases at J, leaving 6 bases unmatched. Germline V gives CDR1 SQVTM, CDR2 ANQGSEA. CDR3 in amino acids: CSVGQGGAGNTIYF. CDR3 sequence (DNA): TGCAGCGTCGGACAGGGAGGCGCTGGAAACACCATATATTTT. The variable domain in full, with the rest retrieved from reference TRBV29-1 and TRBJ1-3, is SAVISQKPSRDICQRGTSLTIQCQVDSQVTMMFWYRQQPGQSLTLIATANQGSEATYESGFVIDKFPISRPNLTFSTLTVSNMSPEDSSIYLCSVGQGGAGNTIYFGEGSWLTVV.

The chain uses TRBV7-8 and TRBJ2-1; D not resolved. Germline CDR1 and CDR2: SGHVS and FQNEAQ. V dropped 4 bases and J dropped 2 bases, with 3 bases sitting between them. The CDR3 runs 12 residues. Here the CDR3 reads CASSSPYNEQFF. In DNA form, the CDR3 reads TGTGCCAGCAGCTCGCCCTACAATGAGCAGTTCTTC.

The chain employs TRBV3-1 (or the pseudogene TRBV3-2) and TRBJ2-6, with 9 bases identical to TRBD1. There are 18 residues in the CDR3. V was pared by 5 bases and J by 0 bases, with 8 bases of the junction left unmatched. Germline V lookup: CDR1 LGHDT, CDR2 YNNKEL (reference sequence). CDR3 in DNA: TGTGCCAGCAGCGCATACGGGACAGGGTCCTCTGGGGCCAACGTCCTGACTTTC. Amino acid sequence: CASSAYGTGSSGANVLTF.

This chain joins TRBV6-6 and TRBJ1-2, with no clear D. Germline V gives CDR1 MNHNY, CDR2 SVGAGI (reference sequence). V dropped 3 bases and J dropped 4 bases, with 9 bases sitting between them. There are 13 residues in the CDR3. The DNA of the CDR3 is TGTGCCAGCAGTTATGACACCGGCTATGGCTACACCTTC. Translated, it gives CASSYDTGYGYTF.

The chain's CDR3 is CSAPTHTEAFF. The DNA of the CDR3 is TGCAGTGCTCCCACCCACACTGAAGCTTTCTTT. The rearrangement links TRBV20-1 to TRBJ1-1, with D unresolved. The CDR3 loop spans 11 amino acids. Germline V gene lookup returns CDR1 DFQATT and CDR2 SNEGSKA (reference sequence). Trimming stripped 5 bases from V and 3 bases from J, with 7 bases between.